Listed below are T cell receptor beta chains from one sample, sequenced in a study of beta chain features in type 1 diabetes. Sequenced by immunoSEQ multiplex PCR; TCRdb stores in-frame clones only, minus some. The sample gives hundreds of thousands of clones, over 11% of which show up once; approximately 0.042% is in the top ten. Source material: naive CD4+ T cells from blood. Every receptor here comes from a man between 18 and 29 years old with type 1 diabetes. The CDR3 runs from the conserved cysteine through the conserved F or W. Each record gives: D gene, clone size, J gene, V gene, CDR3 protein, CDR3 DNA. D genes are given only for firm matches. Not all rows give a size; the values are once, few, many and, for expanded clones, a class.

D gene: .
clone size: .
J gene: TRBJ2-7
V gene: TRBV7-2
CDR3 protein: CASSADRDSYEQYF
CDR3 DNA: TGTGCCAGCAGCGCGGACAGAGACTCCTACGAGCAGTACTTC

D gene: TRBD2
clone size: .
J gene: TRBJ2-1
V gene: TRBV29-1
CDR3 protein: CSVRASGIYNEQFF
CDR3 DNA: TGCAGCGTTCGGGCCAGCGGGATCTACAATGAGCAGTTCTTC

D gene: .
clone size: .
J gene: TRBJ1-1
V gene: TRBV7-3
CDR3 protein: CASSLGKNTEAFF
CDR3 DNA: TGTGCCAGCAGCTTGGGAAAGAACACTGAAGCTTTCTTT

D gene: .
clone size: .
J gene: TRBJ2-5
V gene: TRBV5-1
CDR3 protein: CASSLPERGQTQYF
CDR3 DNA: TGCGCCAGCAGCTTGCCGGAAAGAGGGCAGACCCAGTACTTC

D gene: .
clone size: few
J gene: TRBJ1-6
V gene: TRBV9
CDR3 protein: CASSGNRVSFNSPLHF
CDR3 DNA: TGTGCCAGCAGCGGTAACAGGGTCTCGTTTAATTCACCCCTCCACTTT

D gene: .
clone size: .
J gene: TRBJ2-7
V gene: TRBV25-1
CDR3 protein: CASSEYYRASEQYF
CDR3 DNA: TGTGCCAGCAGTGAATATTACAGGGCGAGCGAGCAGTACTTC

D gene: TRBD1
clone size: few
J gene: TRBJ2-2
V gene: TRBV2
CDR3 protein: CASSRTGQAGELFF
CDR3 DNA: TGTGCCAGCAGTAGGACAGGGCAAGCCGGGGAGCTGTTTTTT

D gene: .
clone size: .
J gene: TRBJ2-3
V gene: TRBV18
CDR3 protein: CASSPWTSLPDTQYF
CDR3 DNA: TGTGCCAGCTCACCATGGACTTCCCTGCCAGATACGCAGTATTTT

D gene: TRBD1
clone size: .
J gene: TRBJ2-2
V gene: TRBV2
CDR3 protein: CANQRGLKTGELFF
CDR3 DNA: TGTGCCAACCAGAGGGGGCTGAAGACCGGGGAGCTGTTTTTT

D gene: TRBD1
clone size: few
J gene: TRBJ2-7
V gene: TRBV29-1
CDR3 protein: CSVATGEWAYEQYF
CDR3 DNA: TGCAGCGTCGCGACAGGGGAATGGGCCTACGAGCAGTACTTC

D gene: .
clone size: few
J gene: TRBJ2-7
V gene: TRBV7-2
CDR3 protein: CASTRGQPRSYEQYF
CDR3 DNA: TGTGCCAGCACAAGGGGACAACCCCGATCCTACGAGCAGTACTTC

D gene: .
clone size: .
J gene: TRBJ2-2
V gene: TRBV30
CDR3 protein: CAWTRTQWLGNTGELFF
CDR3 DNA: TGTGCCTGGACCCGAACCCAATGGCTCGGGAACACCGGGGAGCTGTTTTTT

D gene: .
clone size: .
J gene: TRBJ1-1
V gene: TRBV30
CDR3 protein: CAWSFDWGQGTEAFF
CDR3 DNA: TGTGCCTGGAGTTTCGACTGGGGCCAGGGCACTGAAGCTTTCTTT

D gene: TRBD2
clone size: few
J gene: TRBJ2-1
V gene: TRBV30
CDR3 protein: CAWRIGLRGGYNEQFF
CDR3 DNA: TGTGCCTGGAGGATAGGACTTAGGGGAGGGTACAATGAGCAGTTCTTC

D gene: TRBD2
clone size: .
J gene: TRBJ2-7
V gene: TRBV5-4
CDR3 protein: CASSSGGLSTYEQYF
CDR3 DNA: TGTGCCAGCAGCTCGGGGGGACTTTCTACCTACGAGCAGTACTTC

D gene: .
clone size: .
J gene: TRBJ2-5
V gene: TRBV5-1
CDR3 protein: CASSPYVMGETETQYF
CDR3 DNA: TGCGCCAGCAGCCCATACGTCATGGGAGAAACGGAGACCCAGTACTTC

D gene: TRBD2
clone size: .
J gene: TRBJ2-5
V gene: TRBV5-1
CDR3 protein: CASSLGGLASGETQYF
CDR3 DNA: TGCGCCAGCAGCCTTGGGGGACTAGCGAGCGGAGAGACCCAGTACTTC

D gene: TRBD1
clone size: .
J gene: TRBJ1-5
V gene: TRBV2
CDR3 protein: CASSHRGEGYSNQPQHF
CDR3 DNA: TGTGCCAGCAGTCACAGGGGCGAGGGCTATAGCAATCAGCCCCAGCATTTT

D gene: TRBD1
clone size: few
J gene: TRBJ1-5
V gene: TRBV30
CDR3 protein: CAWSPGQGNQPQHF
CDR3 DNA: TGTGCCTGGTCGCCGGGACAGGGTAATCAGCCCCAGCATTTT

D gene: TRBD2
clone size: few
J gene: TRBJ2-1
V gene: TRBV9
CDR3 protein: CASSVGTSWVDEQFF
CDR3 DNA: TGTGCCAGCAGCGTAGGGACTAGCTGGGTCGATGAGCAGTTCTTC

D gene: .
clone size: .
J gene: TRBJ1-5
V gene: TRBV19
CDR3 protein: CASSIGPFGNQPQHF
CDR3 DNA: TGTGCCAGTAGTATAGGACCCTTCGGCAATCAGCCCCAGCATTTT

D gene: .
clone size: .
J gene: TRBJ2-5
V gene: TRBV28
CDR3 protein: CASSYRVETQYF
CDR3 DNA: TGTGCCAGCAGTTACAGGGTTGAGACCCAGTACTTC

D gene: .
clone size: few
J gene: TRBJ2-7
V gene: TRBV7-9
CDR3 protein: CASGPRRYEQYF
CDR3 DNA: TGTGCCAGCGGACCGAGGCGGTACGAGCAGTACTTC

D gene: .
clone size: .
J gene: TRBJ1-5
V gene: TRBV30
CDR3 protein: CAWSHREGNQPQHF
CDR3 DNA: TGTGCCTGGAGTCACAGGGAAGGCAATCAGCCCCAGCATTTT

D gene: .
clone size: .
J gene: TRBJ2-6
V gene: TRBV14
CDR3 protein: CASSPSRAGANVLTF
CDR3 DNA: TGTGCCAGCAGCCCCTCTCGGGCAGGGGCCAACGTCCTGACTTTC

D gene: .
clone size: few
J gene: TRBJ1-1
V gene: TRBV10-3
CDR3 protein: CAISERWENTEAFF
CDR3 DNA: TGTGCCATCAGTGAGCGGTGGGAGAACACTGAAGCTTTCTTT

D gene: TRBD2
clone size: few
J gene: TRBJ2-7
V gene: TRBV7-2
CDR3 protein: CASSLGGTSGKTGEQYF
CDR3 DNA: TGTGCCAGCAGCTTAGGTGGGACTAGCGGGAAAACGGGGGAGCAGTACTTC

D gene: .
clone size: .
J gene: TRBJ1-1
V gene: TRBV4-3
CDR3 protein: CASSQLGIGTEAFF
CDR3 DNA: TGCGCCAGCAGCCAGCTTGGTATAGGTACTGAAGCTTTCTTT

D gene: .
clone size: .
J gene: TRBJ2-5
V gene: TRBV29-1
CDR3 protein: CSVARRGGATETQYF
CDR3 DNA: TGCAGCGTTGCCCGAAGGGGGGGGGCTACGGAGACCCAGTACTTC

D gene: .
clone size: .
J gene: TRBJ2-7
V gene: TRBV5-1
CDR3 protein: CASSSGTSYEQYF
CDR3 DNA: TGCGCCAGCAGCTCCGGGACCTCCTACGAGCAGTACTTC

D gene: TRBD2
clone size: few
J gene: TRBJ2-5
V gene: TRBV4-2
CDR3 protein: CASSQGLAGQETQYF
CDR3 DNA: TGTGCCAGCAGCCAGGGACTAGCGGGCCAAGAGACCCAGTACTTC

D gene: .
clone size: .
J gene: TRBJ1-1
V gene: TRBV29-1
CDR3 protein: CSVGGPGNTEAFF
CDR3 DNA: TGCAGCGTTGGTGGTCCAGGGAACACTGAAGCTTTCTTT

D gene: TRBD1
clone size: few
J gene: TRBJ2-5
V gene: TRBV29-1
CDR3 protein: CSVETPQGSGETQYF
CDR3 DNA: TGCAGCGTCGAGACCCCACAGGGGTCAGGGGAGACCCAGTACTTC

D gene: TRBD1
clone size: few
J gene: TRBJ2-5
V gene: TRBV7-9
CDR3 protein: CASSARDREETQYF
CDR3 DNA: TGTGCCAGCAGCGCCCGGGACAGGGAGGAGACCCAGTACTTC

D gene: TRBD1
clone size: few
J gene: TRBJ2-5
V gene: TRBV5-6
CDR3 protein: CASSILDRGLHF
CDR3 DNA: TGTGCCAGCAGCATCCTGGACAGGGGCCTGCACTTC

D gene: .
clone size: .
J gene: TRBJ2-3
V gene: TRBV7-2
CDR3 protein: CASSLEGDTSTDTQYF
CDR3 DNA: TGTGCCAGCAGCTTAGAAGGCGATACTAGCACAGATACGCAGTATTTT

D gene: .
clone size: .
J gene: TRBJ2-1
V gene: TRBV9
CDR3 protein: CASSPRLGSSYNEQFF
CDR3 DNA: TGTGCCAGCAGCCCCCGTCTGGGTAGCTCCTACAATGAGCAGTTCTTC

D gene: TRBD2
clone size: few
J gene: TRBJ2-1
V gene: TRBV6-6
CDR3 protein: CASRPSAGGYNEQFF
CDR3 DNA: TGTGCCAGCAGACCCAGCGCCGGGGGGTACAATGAGCAGTTCTTC

D gene: .
clone size: .
J gene: TRBJ2-3
V gene: TRBV30
CDR3 protein: CAWSDAAGASTDTQYF
CDR3 DNA: TGTGCCTGGAGCGACGCCGCAGGAGCTAGCACAGATACGCAGTATTTT

D gene: TRBD1
clone size: .
J gene: TRBJ1-2
V gene: TRBV29-1
CDR3 protein: CSVEDRDRSRDYGYTF
CDR3 DNA: TGCAGCGTTGAGGACCGGGACAGGTCTAGGGACTATGGCTACACCTTC

D gene: .
clone size: .
J gene: TRBJ1-2
V gene: TRBV9
CDR3 protein: CASSPNPRWTLGGYTF
CDR3 DNA: TGTGCCAGCAGCCCCAACCCGAGGTGGACCCTGGGGGGCTACACCTTC

D gene: TRBD2
clone size: .
J gene: TRBJ2-2
V gene: TRBV30
CDR3 protein: CARGTTSGPANTGELFF
CDR3 DNA: TGTGCCCGAGGTACGACTAGCGGGCCGGCAAATACCGGGGAGCTGTTTTTT

D gene: TRBD1
clone size: .
J gene: TRBJ1-5
V gene: TRBV7-9
CDR3 protein: CASSLGSTGSVRNQPQHF
CDR3 DNA: TGTGCCAGCAGCTTAGGCTCGACAGGGAGCGTTAGGAATCAGCCCCAGCATTTT

D gene: .
clone size: .
J gene: TRBJ1-6
V gene: TRBV2
CDR3 protein: CASIPKGSNNSPLHF
CDR3 DNA: TGTGCCAGCATACCCAAAGGGTCTAATAATTCACCCCTCCACTTT

D gene: TRBD2
clone size: .
J gene: TRBJ2-5
V gene: TRBV7-9
CDR3 protein: CASSSGLAGEWQETQYF
CDR3 DNA: TGTGCCAGCAGCTCGGGACTAGCGGGCGAATGGCAAGAGACCCAGTACTTC

D gene: TRBD2
clone size: few
J gene: TRBJ2-4
V gene: TRBV28
CDR3 protein: CASSLAASGPAGAKNIQYF
CDR3 DNA: TGTGCCAGCAGTTTAGCGGCTAGCGGCCCCGCGGGGGCCAAAAACATTCAGTACTTC

D gene: TRBD1
clone size: .
J gene: TRBJ2-2
V gene: TRBV15
CDR3 protein: CATSREQGVPGELFF
CDR3 DNA: TGTGCCACCAGCAGAGAACAGGGGGTGCCCGGGGAGCTGTTTTTT

D gene: .
clone size: .
J gene: TRBJ1-5
V gene: TRBV2
CDR3 protein: CASSGFGGAVQPQHF
CDR3 DNA: TGTGCCAGCAGCGGGTTCGGGGGGGCAGTTCAGCCCCAGCATTTT

D gene: TRBD2
clone size: few
J gene: TRBJ2-1
V gene: TRBV5-1
CDR3 protein: CASSKGTSGRAVEGSYNEQFF
CDR3 DNA: TGCGCCAGCAGCAAAGGGACTAGCGGGAGGGCAGTAGAAGGCTCCTACAATGAGCAGTTCTTC

D gene: .
clone size: .
J gene: TRBJ2-1
V gene: TRBV28
CDR3 protein: CASSNAGGSWYEQFF
CDR3 DNA: TGTGCCAGCAGCAACGCCGGGGGTTCCTGGTATGAGCAGTTCTTC

D gene: .
clone size: few
J gene: TRBJ2-7
V gene: TRBV28
CDR3 protein: CASRRPSAYKQYF
CDR3 DNA: TGTGCCAGCCGAAGACCGAGTGCCTACAAGCAGTACTTC

D gene: .
clone size: .
J gene: TRBJ1-5
V gene: TRBV4-3
CDR3 protein: CASSQGRGDSNQPQHF
CDR3 DNA: TGCGCCAGCAGCCAAGGCAGGGGTGATAGCAATCAGCCCCAGCATTTT

D gene: .
clone size: .
J gene: TRBJ2-2
V gene: TRBV7-3
CDR3 protein: CASSLGTTTGELFF
CDR3 DNA: TGTGCCAGCAGCTTAGGGACCACGACCGGGGAGCTGTTTTTT

D gene: TRBD1
clone size: few
J gene: TRBJ2-6
V gene: TRBV4-1
CDR3 protein: CASSHGTGGYGANVLTF
CDR3 DNA: TGCGCCAGCAGCCACGGGACAGGGGGCTATGGGGCCAACGTCCTGACTTTC

D gene: .
clone size: .
J gene: TRBJ2-3
V gene: TRBV7-2
CDR3 protein: CASTGGGGDTQYF
CDR3 DNA: TGTGCCAGCACCGGAGGGGGGGGAGATACGCAGTATTTT

D gene: TRBD2
clone size: few
J gene: TRBJ2-1
V gene: TRBV25-1
CDR3 protein: CASDGAGGYNEQFF
CDR3 DNA: TGTGCCAGCGACGGGGCGGGGGGTTACAATGAGCAGTTCTTC

D gene: .
clone size: few
J gene: TRBJ1-2
V gene: TRBV30
CDR3 protein: CAWSVGRPTDYGYTF
CDR3 DNA: TGTGCCTGGAGTGTAGGGAGACCGACGGACTATGGCTACACCTTC

D gene: .
clone size: .
J gene: TRBJ1-1
V gene: TRBV30
CDR3 protein: CAWSPNRATEAFF
CDR3 DNA: TGTGCCTGGAGTCCTAACAGGGCCACTGAAGCTTTCTTT

D gene: .
clone size: .
J gene: TRBJ1-6
V gene: TRBV9
CDR3 protein: CASSETTGRNSPLHF
CDR3 DNA: TGTGCCAGCAGCGAGACGACAGGCCGAAATTCACCCCTCCACTTT